One T cell receptor beta chain is described in this entry. Its antigen is undetermined. The data are from a study of siplizumab effects on memory and regulatory T cells. Only in-frame clones appear in the TCRdb table, and some are missing; sequencing was by immunoSEQ multiplex PCR. The sample lists about 110,000 clones, more than 90% occurring once. General observations from the study: Whether proliferating Tregs in siplizumab cultures suppress was not functionally confirmed. Sequences that were alloreactive and traceable to unstimulated CD4+ memory cells were significantly reduced by siplizumab. Among alloreactive clones, only a minor fraction mapped to unstimulated subsets.

Germline CDR1 and CDR2: LNHDA and SQIVND (reference sequence). V was trimmed by 4 bases and J by 2 bases, leaving 14 bases between them. The CDR3 covers 16 residues. The sequenced sample was CD4+ T cells sorted from blood. The receptor was isolated from a human donor in good health. The chain joins TRBV19 to TRBJ1-4; possible D gene TRBD1, 5 bases. In DNA form, the CDR3 reads TGTGCCAGTAGTAGGCTCTTACAGGTCACTAATGAAAAACTGTTTTTT. As protein: CASSRLLQVTNEKLFF.